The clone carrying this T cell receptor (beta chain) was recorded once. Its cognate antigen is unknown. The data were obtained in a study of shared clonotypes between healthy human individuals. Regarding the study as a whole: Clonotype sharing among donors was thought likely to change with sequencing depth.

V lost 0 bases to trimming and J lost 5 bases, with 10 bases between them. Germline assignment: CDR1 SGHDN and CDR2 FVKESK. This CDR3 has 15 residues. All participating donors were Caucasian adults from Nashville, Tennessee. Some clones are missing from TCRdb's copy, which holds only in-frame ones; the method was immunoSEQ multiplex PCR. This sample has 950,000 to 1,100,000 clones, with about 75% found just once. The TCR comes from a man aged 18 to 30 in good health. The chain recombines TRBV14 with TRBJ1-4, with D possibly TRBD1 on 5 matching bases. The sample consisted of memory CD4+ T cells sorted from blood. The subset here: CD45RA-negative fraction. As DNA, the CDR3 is TGTGCCAGCAGCCAAGAACACAGGCCGAATGAAAAACTGTTTTTT. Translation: CASSQEHRPNEKLFF.